The 27 T cell receptor beta chains presented below share a single source sample, sequenced in a study of blood T cell repertoires in COVID-19. The repertoire was sequenced with immunoSEQ multiplex PCR; TCRdb's copy has only in-frame clones and lacks some. The repertoire includes roughly 110,000 clones, about 80% of them detected once, and approximately 4.3% sits in the top ten. Material: peripheral blood. These receptor sequences come from a man between 65 and 85 years old with acute or convalescent COVID-19.

With respect to this clone: The identical CDR3 is also encoded by other nucleotide sequences in the sample. The V gene is TRBV29-1, the J gene TRBJ1-2, with 8 bases identical to TRBD1. Germline V CDR1 and CDR2: SQVTM, ANQGSEA. V lost 6 bases to trimming and J lost 4 bases; unmatched junction nucleotides: 4. This CDR3 has 12 residues. CDR3 in DNA: TGCAGCGTGGACAGGGACTCCTATGGCTACACCTTC. This codes for CSVDRDSYGYTF.

The chain carries TRBV5-4 and TRBJ2-5; 7 nucleotides align to TRBD2. After removal of 4 bases from V and 2 bases from J, the junction contained 14 bases not matched to a gene. Germline V CDR1 and CDR2: SGHNT, YYREEE (reference sequence). This CDR3 contains 17 residues. This chain's CDR3 is CASSGLMTSPGQETQYF. The CDR3 DNA reads as TGTGCCAGCAGCGGACTAATGACTAGCCCCGGGCAAGAGACCCAGTACTTC.

J is TRBJ2-7 and V is TRBV13; D unclear. The germline V gene encodes CDR1 PRHDT and CDR2 FYEKMQ (reference sequence). Trimming removed 2 bases from V and 5 bases from J, with 13 bases in between. The CDR3 extends over 14 amino acids. Here the CDR3 reads CASSLSPQADEQYF. CDR3 coding DNA: TGTGCCAGCAGCTTAAGCCCCCAGGCAGACGAGCAGTACTTC.

CDR3 in amino acids: CASSSSRLGGEETQYF. The CDR3 coding sequence is TGTGCCAGCAGTTCCAGCCGTTTAGGCGGGGAAGAGACCCAGTACTTC. V is TRBV6-5 and J is TRBJ2-5, with a tentative D call TRBD2 (6 bases). CDR3 size: 16 residues. Between the trimmed V and J ends, which lost 4 bases and 3 bases, there was a span of 18 bases. In germline, CDR1 is MNHEY, CDR2 SVGAGI.

DNA for the CDR3: TGTGCCAGCAAATCAGCGGAATCCACAGATACGCAGTATTTT. This translates into CASKSAESTDTQYF. V is TRBV2 and J is TRBJ2-3, with TRBD2 as a possible D gene (5 bases). The CDR3 is 14 amino acids. Trimming pared 7 bases from V and 2 bases from J, leaving 13 bases between. In germline, CDR1 is SNHLY, CDR2 FYNNEI.

The CDR3 sequence: CASSSRGTGTHEQYF. The CDR3 DNA reads as TGTGCCAGCAGCTCGAGGGGGACAGGGACCCACGAGCAGTACTTC. The chain joins TRBV27 to TRBJ2-7; 9 nucleotides align to TRBD1. With 6 bases clipped from V and 5 bases from J, the junction kept 11 bases outside the gene matches. This CDR3 is built from 15 residues. Germline V gene sequence: CDR1 MNHEY, CDR2 SMNVEV (reference sequence).

V gene TRBV19 combines with J gene TRBJ1-2; the D gene is possibly TRBD1 (5 bases). The V gene's germline CDR1 is LNHDA and CDR2 SQIVND (reference sequence). V was trimmed by 6 bases and J by 7 bases, leaving 18 bases between them. The CDR3 covers 14 residues. CDR3 in amino acids: CASRPRGGAFGYTF. The CDR3 DNA is TGTGCCAGTAGGCCCAGAGGAGGGGCGTTTGGCTACACCTTC.

This chain uses TRBV7-3 with TRBJ1-2, with unresolved D. This CDR3 region has 16 residues. Germline CDR1 is SGHTA and CDR2 is FQGTGA. V lost 1 base to trimming and J lost 7 bases, with 19 bases between them. The CDR3, as DNA: TGTGCCAGCAGCTTAAAAGGCGGCAGCCTAACTACTGGCTACACCTTC. It specifies CASSLKGGSLTTGYTF.

The rearrangement links TRBV19 to TRBJ2-5, with TRBD2 identical over 12 bases. CDR3 length: 15 residues. Trimming cost V 4 bases and J 5 bases; bases outside gene matches: 5. Germline loops: CDR1 LNHDA, CDR2 SQIVND (reference sequence). CDR3: CASSTGLAGRETQYF. The CDR3 DNA follows: TGTGCCAGTAGTACGGGACTAGCGGGTCGGGAGACCCAGTACTTC. The entire variable domain, with the rest obtained from reference TRBV19 and TRBJ2-5, is as follows: DGGITQSPKYLFRKEGQNVTLSCEQNLNHDAMYWYRQDPGQGLRLIYYSQIVNDFQKGDIAEGYSVSREKKESFPLTVTSAQKNPTAFYLCASSTGLAGRETQYFGPGTRLLVL.

This chain links TRBV6-5 with TRBJ2-2, with D uncertain. Germline-derived CDR1 and CDR2 are MNHEY and SVGAGI. There are 13 residues in the CDR3. The V and J ends lost 7 bases and 4 bases respectively, with 10 bases between them. CDR3 in DNA: TGTGCCAGCACCCCAGTGGTCACCGGGGAGCTGTTTTTT. Residues: CASTPVVTGELFF.

The chain employs TRBV9 and TRBJ2-3; the match to TRBD2 covers 9 bases. The V gene end was trimmed by 1 base and the J gene end by 4 bases; junction bases not matched to a gene: 4. This CDR3 region has 15 residues. The germline gives CDR1 SGDLS, CDR2 YYNGEE. The CDR3, as DNA: TGTGCCAGCAGCGTACCTAGGACTAGCGCAGATACGCAGTATTTT. This encodes CASSVPRTSADTQYF.

V is TRBV7-2 and J is TRBJ1-5, with 10 bases matching TRBD1. Trimming removed 5 bases from V and 3 bases from J; junction bases left unmatched: 7. Germline V lookup: CDR1 SGHTA, CDR2 FQGNSA. This CDR3 is built from 16 residues. CDR3 in amino acids: CASSPPGTGANQPQHF. In nucleotides, the CDR3 is TGTGCCAGCAGCCCACCCGGGACAGGGGCCAATCAGCCCCAGCATTTT.

The chain joins TRBV10-3 to TRBJ2-7, with D possibly matching TRBD1 (5 bases). The germline V and J ends were trimmed by 0 bases and 2 bases, with 11 bases remaining between them. From germline, CDR1 is ENHRY and CDR2 SYGVKD. The CDR3 is made up of 15 amino acids. CDR3 in DNA: TGTGCCATCAGTGAGTCCGGCAGGGCCGCCTACGAGCAGTACTTC. This sequence encodes CAISESGRAAYEQYF.

The chain employs TRBV19 and TRBJ2-1, with D possibly TRBD2 on 7 matching bases. Trimming took 7 bases from V and 7 from J, leaving 14 bases between them. The CDR3 extends over 13 amino acids. Germline assignment: CDR1 LNHDA and CDR2 SQIVND (reference sequence). The CDR3 DNA reads as TGTGCCAGTACCCGAGGGGGGGTTAATGAGCAGTTCTTC. It translates to CASTRGGVNEQFF.

The chain uses TRBV11-2 and TRBJ1-1, with 8 bases lining up with TRBD1. This CDR3 region has 17 residues. V dropped 5 bases and J dropped 0; count of bases not matched to a gene: 11. Germline V gene data show CDR1 as SGHAT and CDR2 as FQNNGV. The DNA for the CDR3 is TGTGCCAGCAGCCCGAGATGGCAGGGGGCGGTGAACACTGAAGCTTTCTTT. Translating gives CASSPRWQGAVNTEAFF.

The CDR3 bases are TGTGCCAGCAGCCTCGACAGCTACCAAGAGACCCAGTACTTC. Translation gives CASSLDSYQETQYF. This chain connects TRBV9 to TRBJ2-5; D may be TRBD1 (5 bases). This CDR3 spans 14 amino acids. CDR1 and CDR2 (germline): SGDLS, YYNGEE. V lost 4 bases and J 0 bases, leaving 10 bases between the germline ends.

The chain recombines TRBV7-3 with TRBJ2-2; 7 bases align to TRBD1. The CDR3 extends over 15 amino acids. V was clipped by 3 bases and J by 4 bases; unmatched bases: 5. Germline V lookup: CDR1 SGHTA, CDR2 FQGTGA. The DNA for the CDR3 is TGTGCCAGCAGCTTCGGACAGGTTGGCACCGGGGAGCTGTTTTTT. Amino acid sequence: CASSFGQVGTGELFF.

The gene calls are TRBV29-1 and TRBJ2-3; 7 bases align to TRBD1. Per the germline V gene, CDR1 is SQVTM and CDR2 is ANQGSEA. The CDR3 spans 16 residues. Unmatched junction bases numbered 11, after V lost 1 base and J lost 4 bases. Written as DNA, the CDR3 is TGCAGCGTTGAAGGACGGGGACAGCGGTTCCCAGATACGCAGTATTTT. It specifies CSVEGRGQRFPDTQYF.

V and J are TRBV19 and TRBJ1-5; D might be TRBD1 (6 bases). V shed 10 bases and J shed 6 bases, with 16 bases lying between them. In germline, CDR1 is LNHDA, CDR2 SQIVND (reference sequence). This CDR3 is 13 amino acids long. The CDR3 DNA is TGTGCCACTTCTTACAGGGAAGGTCAGCCCCAGCATTTT. Its translation is CATSYREGQPQHF.

This chain links TRBV4-1 with TRBJ2-7, with 10 bases fitting TRBD1. V shed 5 bases and J 6 bases; nucleotides not matched to a gene: 4. This CDR3 has 13 residues. Germline-derived CDR1 and CDR2 are MGHRA and YSYEKL. This CDR3 is CASSRDRGTEQYF. Here the CDR3 DNA reads TGCGCCAGCAGCAGGGACAGGGGAACCGAGCAGTACTTC.

The chain carries TRBV18 and TRBJ1-1; D remains unclear. This CDR3 contains 15 residues. Germline loops: CDR1 KGHSH, CDR2 LQKENI. V was clipped by 1 base and J by 0 bases, with 9 bases between them. The chain's CDR3 is CASSPLGVMNTEAFF. Here the CDR3 DNA reads TGTGCCAGCTCACCACTGGGAGTTATGAACACTGAAGCTTTCTTT.

The V and J genes are TRBV20-1 and TRBJ1-4; TRBD1 agrees at 7 bases. Germline V gene data show CDR1 as DFQATT and CDR2 as SNEGSKA (reference sequence). CDR3 length: 14 amino acids. The J segment lost 6 bases and the V segment lost 3 bases, leaving 7 bases of the junction unmatched. The CDR3 bases are TGCAGTGCTAGTTTCGCCCAGGGGGATGAAAAACTGTTTTTT. It specifies CSASFAQGDEKLFF.

The chain has TRBV7-2 and TRBJ2-1, with D maybe TRBD1 (6 bases). The CDR3 covers 14 residues. Germline values: CDR1 SGHTA, CDR2 FQGNSA. V dropped 5 bases and J dropped 7 bases, with 15 bases sitting between them. CDR3: CASSGQSLPNEQFF. CDR3 in DNA: TGTGCCAGCAGCGGACAGTCCCTTCCAAATGAGCAGTTCTTC.

This clone appeared a single time. The CDR3 nucleotides read TGTGCCAGCAGCTGGACTGGGACTATGGACGAGCAGTACTTC. It is translated as CASSWTGTMDEQYF. The chain carries TRBV5-8 and TRBJ2-7; the match to TRBD2 covers 7 bases. Losses at the gene ends were 3 bases for V and 5 bases for J; bases not matched to a gene: 8. The CDR3 length is 14 residues. Germline CDR1 and CDR2: SGHTS and YDEGEE.

The chain couples TRBV6-2 or TRBV6-3 to TRBJ2-5, with D tentatively TRBD2 (5 bases). The CDR3 sequence is 16 residues long. Germline V gene data show CDR1 as MNHEY and CDR2 as SVGEGT. The V end was cut by 3 bases, the J end by 1 base, with 15 bases between. The CDR3, as DNA: TGTGCCAGCAGTTATGGGCGGACTTATGGCCAAGAGACCCAGTACTTC. It encodes CASSYGRTYGQETQYF.

About this clone: Different DNA sequences within this sample yield the same CDR3. The CDR3 bases are TGTGCCAGCAGAGCCGGGGAGACCCAGTACTTC. Protein sequence: CASRAGETQYF. This rearrangement joins TRBV27 to TRBJ2-5; no definite D call. V was trimmed by 6 bases and J by 5 bases, leaving 7 bases between them. The germline V gene has CDR1 MNHEY and CDR2 SMNVEV (reference sequence). This CDR3 comprises 11 residues.

This chain connects TRBV7-2 to TRBJ2-1, with 7 bases that match TRBD2. J gave up 4 bases and V 6 bases, and 6 bases lay outside the gene matches. This CDR3 has 14 amino acids. Germline assignment: CDR1 SGHTA and CDR2 FQGNSA. The DNA of the CDR3 is TGTGCCAGCAGGTCTAGCGGAAATTACAATGAGCAGTTCTTC. This encodes CASRSSGNYNEQFF.